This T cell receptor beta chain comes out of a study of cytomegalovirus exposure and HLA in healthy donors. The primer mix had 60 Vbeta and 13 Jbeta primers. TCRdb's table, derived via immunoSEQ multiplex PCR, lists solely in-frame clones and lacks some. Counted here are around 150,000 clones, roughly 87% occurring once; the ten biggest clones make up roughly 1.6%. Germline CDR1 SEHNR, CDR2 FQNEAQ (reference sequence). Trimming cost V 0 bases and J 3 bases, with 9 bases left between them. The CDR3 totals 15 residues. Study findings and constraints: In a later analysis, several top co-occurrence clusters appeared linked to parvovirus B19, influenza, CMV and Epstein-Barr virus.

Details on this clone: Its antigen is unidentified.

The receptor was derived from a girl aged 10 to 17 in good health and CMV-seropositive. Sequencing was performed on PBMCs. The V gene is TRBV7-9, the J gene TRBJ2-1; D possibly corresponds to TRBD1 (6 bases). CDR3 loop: CASSLAQGYYNEQFF. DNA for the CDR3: TGTGCCAGCAGCTTAGCACAGGGATACTACAATGAGCAGTTCTTC.